This entry describes one T cell receptor beta chain. Its antigen is still unknown. With 4 bases clipped from V and 5 bases from J, the junction kept 9 bases outside the gene matches. Germline values: CDR1 SQVTM, CDR2 ANQGSEA. The CDR3 runs to 14 residues. The source of the sample is a study of identical twins. A single record per CDR3 protein comes from TCRdb applying MiXCR to the 5' RACE reads. The table shows about 470,000 distinct CDR3 sequences, with 20% to 25% occurring only once. Study-wide results and caveats: Twin pairs had excess sharing that was weaker in beta out-of-frame sequences.

The same sample was also used in a study of T cells expressing NK-cell markers. That report notes: Beta-chain profiling covered CD3+CD56+NKG2C+, CD3+CD56+NKG2C- and CD3+CD56-NKG2C+ sorted subsets. One observes that, in several donors, these clonotypes were also the leading ones within the CD3+CD56-NKG2C+ fraction.

The sample comprised CD4+ T cells sorted from blood. The chain carries TRBV29-1 and TRBJ2-5, with 8 bases fitting TRBD2. The sequence came from a woman aged 18-35 years in good health. The CDR3 DNA is TGCAGCGTTGGCTTAGCGGGAAACGGCGAGACCCAGTACTTC. It yields the protein CSVGLAGNGETQYF.